These 11 T cell receptor beta chains were all obtained from the same sample, sequenced in a study of blood T cell repertoires in COVID-19. Libraries were prepared by immunoSEQ multiplex PCR; TCRdb keeps only in-frame clonotypes and omits some of them. The sample has over 200,000 clones, 80% to 95% seen once. The sequencing sample was made of peripheral blood. All receptors come from a man aged 55 to 70 with COVID-19, enrolled during active disease.

This chain joins TRBV20-1 and TRBJ1-1; possibly TRBD1 for D (6 bases). Germline V gene lookup returns CDR1 DFQATT and CDR2 SNEGSKA (reference sequence). This CDR3 comprises 13 residues. Trimming shortened V by 3 bases and J by 10 bases, and 18 bases separated the two germline ends. The CDR3, as DNA: TGCAGTGCTAGTCAACAGGGAAAGGGGCGAGCTTTCTTT. Protein: CSASQQGKGRAFF.

The V gene is TRBV7-8, the J gene TRBJ2-5, with a tentative D call TRBD2 (6 bases). V shed 5 bases and J shed 1 base, with 14 bases lying between them. CDR1 is SGHVS, CDR2 FQNEAQ, per germline. This CDR3 has 15 residues. The CDR3 DNA reads as TGTGCCAGCAGCCGGGATGGGACTGTCCAAGAGACCCAGTACTTC. It codes for CASSRDGTVQETQYF.

The chain recombines TRBV19 with TRBJ1-2; 7 bases are a match to TRBD1. CDR1 and CDR2 from the germline V gene are LNHDA and SQIVND (reference sequence). The CDR3 consists of 15 residues. V was clipped by 7 bases and J by 1 base; unmatched bases: 9. The CDR3 spells CASNRGHQSNYGYTF. For the CDR3, the DNA is TGTGCCAGTAACAGGGGTCACCAGAGTAACTATGGCTACACCTTC.

This chain links TRBV28 with TRBJ1-1, with D possibly matching TRBD1 (5 bases). This CDR3 region has 11 residues. CDR1 MDHEN and CDR2 SYDVKM come from the germline V gene. V was pared by 11 bases and J by 1 base, with 8 bases between. The CDR3 region is CAVRGNTEAFF. The CDR3 region has the DNA TGTGCCGTAAGGGGGAACACTGAAGCTTTCTTT. The full variable domain, rest sourced from reference TRBV28 and TRBJ1-1, is DVKVTQSSRYLVKRTGEKVFLECVQDMDHENMFWYRQDPGLGLRLIYFSYDVKMKEKGDIPEGYSVSREKKERFSLILESASTNQTSMYLCAVRGNTEAFFGQGTRLTVV.

The chain links TRBV9 to TRBJ2-3; D is uncertain. CDR1 is SGDLS, CDR2 YYNGEE, per germline. The CDR3 totals 14 residues. V gave up 0 bases and J gave up 2 bases, with 7 bases separating them. The CDR3 DNA follows: TGTGCCAGCAGCGTAGGCGATTTCACAGATACGCAGTATTTT. It specifies CASSVGDFTDTQYF.

This chain joins TRBV28 and TRBJ1-3; D is undetermined. This CDR3 is 16 amino acids long. CDR1 is MDHEN, CDR2 SYDVKM, per germline. Trimming took off 3 bases at V and 0 bases at J, with 12 bases between the two ends. The CDR3 is CASSLPGGPSGNTIYF. As DNA, the CDR3 is TGTGCCAGCAGTTTGCCGGGAGGTCCCTCTGGAAACACCATATATTTT.

The V and J genes are TRBV6-5 and TRBJ2-3; TRBD1 is a possible D gene (6 bases). Trimming took 0 bases from V and 0 from J, leaving 10 bases between them. The germline gives CDR1 MNHEY, CDR2 SVGAGI. The CDR3 has 16 residues. The CDR3 region is CASSYSLTGSTDTQYF. The CDR3 bases are TGTGCCAGCAGTTACTCGTTAACAGGGAGCACAGATACGCAGTATTTT.

V usage is TRBV30 and J usage is TRBJ2-1; 10 bases line up with TRBD2. The germline V gene has CDR1 GTSNPN and CDR2 SVGIG (reference sequence). The CDR3 totals 15 residues. V lost 4 bases and J lost 4; bases outside the gene matches: 7. In DNA form, the CDR3 reads TGTGCCTGGATAGCGGGGGGCGTGGAATACAATGAGCAGTTCTTC. This gives the protein CAWIAGGVEYNEQFF.

The CDR3 nucleotides are TGTGCCAGCAGCCTAGCGGGGGGGAGGACAGATACGCAGTATTTT. Translation gives CASSLAGGRTDTQYF. The chain links TRBV5-4 to TRBJ2-3; 12 bases match TRBD2. This CDR3 is 15 amino acids long. V trimming: 4 bases; J trimming: 3 bases; junction bases outside the gene matches: 3. CDR1 is SGHNT, CDR2 YYREEE, per germline (reference sequence).

In this sample, this clone turned up a few times. V is TRBV11-2 and J is TRBJ2-1, with TRBD2 as a possible D gene (6 bases). Trimming removed 3 bases from V and 4 bases from J, with 7 bases in between. The CDR3 is 13 amino acids. Germline lookup yields CDR1 SGHAT and CDR2 FQNNGV. CDR3 nucleotides: TGTGCCAGCAGCTTTGGACTATACAATGAGCAGTTCTTC. This gives the protein CASSFGLYNEQFF. Looking up the rest from reference TRBV11-2 and TRBJ2-1 gives the full variable domain: EAGVAQSPRYKIIEKRQSVAFWCNPISGHATLYWYQQILGQGPKLLIQFQNNGVVDDSQLPKDRFSAERLKGVDSTLKIQPAKLEDSAVYLCASSFGLYNEQFFGPGTRLTVL.

This sequence joins TRBV11-2 and TRBJ1-5; D ambiguous. This CDR3 region has 15 residues. Germline-derived CDR1 and CDR2 are SGHAT and FQNNGV. V lost 2 bases, J lost 0 bases, and 8 bases lay in between. The CDR3 protein is CASSLNINSNQPQHF. The CDR3, as DNA: TGTGCCAGCAGCTTAAATATTAATAGCAATCAGCCCCAGCATTTT.